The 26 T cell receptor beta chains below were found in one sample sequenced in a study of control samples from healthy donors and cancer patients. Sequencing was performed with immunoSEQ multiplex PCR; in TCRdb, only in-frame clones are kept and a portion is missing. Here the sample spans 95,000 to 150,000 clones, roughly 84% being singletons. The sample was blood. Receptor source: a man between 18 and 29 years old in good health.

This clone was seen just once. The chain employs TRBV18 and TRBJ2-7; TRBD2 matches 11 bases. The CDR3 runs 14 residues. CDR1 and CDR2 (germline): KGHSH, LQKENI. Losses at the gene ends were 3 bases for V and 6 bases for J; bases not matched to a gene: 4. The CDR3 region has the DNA TGTGCCAGCTCACCCGGGCTAGCGGGAGGCGAGCAGTACTTC. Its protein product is CASSPGLAGGEQYF.

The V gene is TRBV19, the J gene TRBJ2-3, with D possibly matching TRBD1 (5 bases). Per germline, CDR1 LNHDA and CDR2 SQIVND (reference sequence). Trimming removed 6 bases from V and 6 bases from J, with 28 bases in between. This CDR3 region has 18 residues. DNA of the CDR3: TGTGCCAGTAGACTCAGAAAGCGTATGGGGCAGGGCAGGGATACGCAGTATTTT. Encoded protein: CASRLRKRMGQGRDTQYF.

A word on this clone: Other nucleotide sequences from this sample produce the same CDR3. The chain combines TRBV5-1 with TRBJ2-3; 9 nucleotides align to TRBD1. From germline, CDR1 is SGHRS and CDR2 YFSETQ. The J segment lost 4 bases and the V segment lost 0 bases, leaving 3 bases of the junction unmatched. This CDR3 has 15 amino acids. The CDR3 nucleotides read TGCGCCAGCAGCTTGGGGGACAGGGAGGCAGATACGCAGTATTTT. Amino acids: CASSLGDREADTQYF.

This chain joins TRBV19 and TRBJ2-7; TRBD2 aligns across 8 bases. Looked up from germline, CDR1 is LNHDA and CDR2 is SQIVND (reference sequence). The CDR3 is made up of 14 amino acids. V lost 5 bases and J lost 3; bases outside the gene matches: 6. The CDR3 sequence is CASSPLAGVYEQYF. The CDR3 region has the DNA TGTGCCAGTAGTCCCCTAGCGGGTGTCTACGAGCAGTACTTC.

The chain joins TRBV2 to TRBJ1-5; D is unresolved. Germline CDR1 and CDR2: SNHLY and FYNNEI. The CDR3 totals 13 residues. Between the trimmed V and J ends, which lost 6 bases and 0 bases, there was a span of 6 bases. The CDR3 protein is CASRLYSNQPQHF. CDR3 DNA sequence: TGTGCCAGCAGATTGTATAGCAATCAGCCCCAGCATTTT. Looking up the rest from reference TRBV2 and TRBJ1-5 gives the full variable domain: EPEVTQTPSHQVTQMGQEVILRCVPISNHLYFYWYRQILGQKVEFLVSFYNNEISEKSEIFDDQFSVERPDGSNFTLKIRSTKLEDSAMYFCASRLYSNQPQHFGDGTRLSIL.

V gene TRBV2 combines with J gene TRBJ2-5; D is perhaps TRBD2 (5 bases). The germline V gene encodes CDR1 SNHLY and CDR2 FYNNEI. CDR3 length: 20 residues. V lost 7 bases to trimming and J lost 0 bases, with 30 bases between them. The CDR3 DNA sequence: TGTGCCAGCATGGAGGTCCAGCCACGTTATTTAAATTTGTACCAAGAGACCCAGTACTTC. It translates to CASMEVQPRYLNLYQETQYF.

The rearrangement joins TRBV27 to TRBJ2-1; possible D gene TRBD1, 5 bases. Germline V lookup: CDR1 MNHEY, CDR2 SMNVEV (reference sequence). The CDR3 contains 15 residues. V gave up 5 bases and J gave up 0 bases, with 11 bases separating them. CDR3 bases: TGTGCCAGCAGTCAGACACAGGTCTCCTACAATGAGCAGTTCTTC. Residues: CASSQTQVSYNEQFF.

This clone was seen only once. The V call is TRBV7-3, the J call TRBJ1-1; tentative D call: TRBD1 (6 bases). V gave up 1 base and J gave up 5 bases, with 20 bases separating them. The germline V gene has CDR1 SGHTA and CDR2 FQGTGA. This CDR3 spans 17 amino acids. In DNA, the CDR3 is TGTGCCAGCAGCTTAAACCCCCCGACAGGTGGGTGGACTGAAGCTTTCTTT. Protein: CASSLNPPTGGWTEAFF.

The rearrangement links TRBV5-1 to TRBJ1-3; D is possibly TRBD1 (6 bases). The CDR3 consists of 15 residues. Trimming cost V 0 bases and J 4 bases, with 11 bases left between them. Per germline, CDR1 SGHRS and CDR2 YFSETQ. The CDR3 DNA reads TGCGCCAGCAGCTTGGCGCAGGGGCTCGGAAACACCATATATTTT. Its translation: CASSLAQGLGNTIYF.

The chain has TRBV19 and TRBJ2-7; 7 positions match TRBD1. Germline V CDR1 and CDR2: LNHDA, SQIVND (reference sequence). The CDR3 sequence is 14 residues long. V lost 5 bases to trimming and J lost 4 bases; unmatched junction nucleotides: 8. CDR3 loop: CASSPPGGQYEQYF. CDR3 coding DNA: TGTGCCAGTAGTCCCCCAGGGGGACAGTACGAGCAGTACTTC.

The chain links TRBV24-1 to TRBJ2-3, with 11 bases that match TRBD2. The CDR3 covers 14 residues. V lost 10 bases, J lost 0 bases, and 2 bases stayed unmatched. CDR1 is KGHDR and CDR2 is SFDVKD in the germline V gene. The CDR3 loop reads CATGTSGSTDTQYF. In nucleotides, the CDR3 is TGTGCCACAGGGACTAGCGGCAGCACAGATACGCAGTATTTT.

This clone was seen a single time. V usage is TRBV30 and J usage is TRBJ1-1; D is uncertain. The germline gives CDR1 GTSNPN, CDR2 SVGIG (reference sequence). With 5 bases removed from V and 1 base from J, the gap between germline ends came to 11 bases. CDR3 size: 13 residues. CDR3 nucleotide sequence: TGTGCCTGGGACCGGACGGGGAACACTGAAGCTTTCTTT. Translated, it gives CAWDRTGNTEAFF.

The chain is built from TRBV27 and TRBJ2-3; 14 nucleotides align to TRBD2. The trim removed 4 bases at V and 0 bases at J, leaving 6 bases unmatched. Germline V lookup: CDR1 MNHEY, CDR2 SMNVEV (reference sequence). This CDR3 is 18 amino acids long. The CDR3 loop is CASSSTGTSGGSTDTQYF. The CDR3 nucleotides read TGTGCCAGCAGTTCTACCGGGACTAGCGGGGGTAGCACAGATACGCAGTATTTT.

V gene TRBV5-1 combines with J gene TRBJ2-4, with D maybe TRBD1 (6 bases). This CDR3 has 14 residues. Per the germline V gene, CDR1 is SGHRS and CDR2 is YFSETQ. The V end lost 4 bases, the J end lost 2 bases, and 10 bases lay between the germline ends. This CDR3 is CASSNGQTKNIQYF. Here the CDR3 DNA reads TGCGCCAGCAGCAACGGACAGACCAAAAACATTCAGTACTTC. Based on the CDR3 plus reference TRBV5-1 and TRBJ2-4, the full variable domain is KAGVTQTPRYLIKTRGQQVTLSCSPISGHRSVSWYQQTPGQGLQFLFEYFSETQRNKGNFPGRFSGRQFSNSRSEMNVSTLELGDSALYLCASSNGQTKNIQYFGAGTRLSVL.

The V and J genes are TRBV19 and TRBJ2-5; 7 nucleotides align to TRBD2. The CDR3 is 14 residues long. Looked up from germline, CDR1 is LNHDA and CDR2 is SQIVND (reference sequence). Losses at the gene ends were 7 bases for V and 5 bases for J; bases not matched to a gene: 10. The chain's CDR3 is CASTPGGGRETQYF. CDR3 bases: TGTGCCAGTACCCCTGGGGGGGGGAGGGAGACCCAGTACTTC.

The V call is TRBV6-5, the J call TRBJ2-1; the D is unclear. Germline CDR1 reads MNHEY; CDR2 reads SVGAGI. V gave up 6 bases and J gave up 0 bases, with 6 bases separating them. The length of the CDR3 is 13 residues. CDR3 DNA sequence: TGTGCCAGCAGGGATAGCTCCTACAATGAGCAGTTCTTC. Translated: CASRDSSYNEQFF.

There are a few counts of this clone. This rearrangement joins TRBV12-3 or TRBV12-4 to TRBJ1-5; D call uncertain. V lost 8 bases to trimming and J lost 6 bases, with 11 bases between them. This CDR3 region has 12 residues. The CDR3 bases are TGTGCCAGCTCGCTAAGGGTTCAGCCCCAGCATTTT. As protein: CASSLRVQPQHF.

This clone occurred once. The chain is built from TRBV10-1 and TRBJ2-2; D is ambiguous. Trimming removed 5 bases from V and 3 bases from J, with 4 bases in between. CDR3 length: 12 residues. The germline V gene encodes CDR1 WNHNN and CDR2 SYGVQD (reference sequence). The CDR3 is CASSPDTGELFF. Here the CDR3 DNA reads TGCGCCAGCAGTCCGGACACCGGGGAGCTGTTTTTT.

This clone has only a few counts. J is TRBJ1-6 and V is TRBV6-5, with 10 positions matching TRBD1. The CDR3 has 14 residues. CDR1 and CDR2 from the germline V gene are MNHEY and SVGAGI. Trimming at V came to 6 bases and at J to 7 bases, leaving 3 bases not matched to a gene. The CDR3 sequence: CASSGTGENSPLHF. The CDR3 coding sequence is TGTGCCAGCAGCGGGACAGGGGAGAATTCACCCCTCCACTTT.

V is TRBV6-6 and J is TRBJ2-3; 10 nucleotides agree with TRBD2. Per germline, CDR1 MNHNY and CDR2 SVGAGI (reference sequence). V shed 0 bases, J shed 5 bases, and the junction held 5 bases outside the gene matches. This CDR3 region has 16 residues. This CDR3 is CASSYSRLAGLDTQYF. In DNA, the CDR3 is TGTGCCAGCAGTTACTCGAGACTAGCGGGTTTAGATACGCAGTATTTT.

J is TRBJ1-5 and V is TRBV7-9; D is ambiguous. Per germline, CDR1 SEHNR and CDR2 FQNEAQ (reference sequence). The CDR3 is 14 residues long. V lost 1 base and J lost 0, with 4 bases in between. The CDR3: CASSLDISNQPQHF. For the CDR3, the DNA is TGTGCCAGCAGCTTAGACATTAGCAATCAGCCCCAGCATTTT.

The CDR3 protein is CASSATYYTIYF. CDR3 DNA: TGTGCCAGTAGCGCCACGTATTACACCATATATTTT. The J gene is TRBJ1-3, the V gene TRBV19; D is undetermined. The V and J ends lost 6 bases and 8 bases respectively, with 11 bases between them. Germline V gives CDR1 LNHDA, CDR2 SQIVND (reference sequence). This CDR3 is built from 12 residues.

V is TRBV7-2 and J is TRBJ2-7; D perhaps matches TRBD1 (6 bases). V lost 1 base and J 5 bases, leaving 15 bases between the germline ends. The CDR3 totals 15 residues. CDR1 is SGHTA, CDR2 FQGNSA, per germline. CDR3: CASSLVGQILNEQYF. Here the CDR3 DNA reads TGTGCCAGCAGCTTAGTTGGACAGATCCTCAACGAGCAGTACTTC.

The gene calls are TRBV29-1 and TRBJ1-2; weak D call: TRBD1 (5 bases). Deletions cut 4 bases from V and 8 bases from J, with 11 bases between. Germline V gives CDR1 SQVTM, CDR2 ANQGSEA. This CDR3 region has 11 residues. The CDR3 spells CSVASGGGYTF. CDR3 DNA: TGCAGCGTTGCATCTGGGGGAGGCTACACCTTC.

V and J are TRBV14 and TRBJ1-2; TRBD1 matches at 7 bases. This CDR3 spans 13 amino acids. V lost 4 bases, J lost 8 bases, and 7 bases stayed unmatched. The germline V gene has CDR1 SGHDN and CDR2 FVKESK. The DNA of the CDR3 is TGTGCCAGCAGCCGCGACAGGGATCAGGGCTACACCTTC. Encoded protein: CASSRDRDQGYTF. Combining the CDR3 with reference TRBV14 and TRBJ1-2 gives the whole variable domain EAGVTQFPSHSVIEKGQTVTLRCDPISGHDNLYWYRRVMGKEIKFLLHFVKESKQDESGMPNNRFLAERTGGTYSTLKVQPAELEDSGVYFCASSRDRDQGYTFGSGTRLTVV.

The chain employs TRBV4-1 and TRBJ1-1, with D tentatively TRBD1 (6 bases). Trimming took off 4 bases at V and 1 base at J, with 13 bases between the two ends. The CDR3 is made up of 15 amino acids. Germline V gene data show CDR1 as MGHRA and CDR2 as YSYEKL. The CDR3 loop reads CASSPGQIANTEAFF. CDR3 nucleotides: TGCGCCAGCAGCCCGGGACAAATCGCGAACACTGAAGCTTTCTTT.